This TCR beta chain was identified in a study of cytomegalovirus exposure and HLA in healthy donors. Study-level background: Out of 170 million or so T cells, an earlier analysis found roughly 110 million unique TCR beta sequences in total. Study findings and constraints: The study listed 150 to 200 cytomegalovirus-associated TCR beta chains. Indistinguishability led to the exclusion of some V segments, TRBV6-2 and TRBV6-3 included.

With respect to this clone: Antigen: not known.

13 Jbeta primers and 60 Vbeta primers were used for the PCR. The protocol was immunoSEQ multiplex PCR, while the TCRdb copy is restricted to in-frame clones and leaves out a portion. The table counts around 140,000 clones; approximately 0.88% lies in the top ten. The CDR3 length is 17 residues. Per germline, CDR1 SGHDT and CDR2 YYEEEE. V was clipped by 1 base and J by 1 base, with 15 bases between them. The origin of this receptor is a male donor in good health and CMV-seronegative. This chain uses TRBV5-6 with TRBJ2-1; D gene unclear. The sequenced sample was PBMCs. The CDR3 DNA reads as TGTGCCAGCAGCTTGCGATCGACAACGATGTCCTACAATGAGCAGTTCTTC. Its translation is CASSLRSTTMSYNEQFF.